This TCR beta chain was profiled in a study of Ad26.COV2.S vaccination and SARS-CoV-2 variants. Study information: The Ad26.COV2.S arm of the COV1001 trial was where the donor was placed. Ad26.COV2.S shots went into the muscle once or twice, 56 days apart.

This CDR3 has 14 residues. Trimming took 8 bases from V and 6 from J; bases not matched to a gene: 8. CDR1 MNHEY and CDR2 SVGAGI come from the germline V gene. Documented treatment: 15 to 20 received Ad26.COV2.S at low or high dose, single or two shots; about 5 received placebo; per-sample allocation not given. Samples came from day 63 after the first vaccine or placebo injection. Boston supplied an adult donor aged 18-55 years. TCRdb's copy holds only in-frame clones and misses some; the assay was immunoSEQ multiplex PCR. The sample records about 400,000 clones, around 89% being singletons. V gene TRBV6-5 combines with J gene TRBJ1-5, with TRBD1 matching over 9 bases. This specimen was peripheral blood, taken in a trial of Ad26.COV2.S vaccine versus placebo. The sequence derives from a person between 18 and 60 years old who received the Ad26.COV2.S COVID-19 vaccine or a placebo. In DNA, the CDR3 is TGTGCCAGCGCCGGGACAGGGTTAGCTCAGCCCCAGCATTTT. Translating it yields CASAGTGLAQPQHF.